These T cell receptor beta chains were read from a single sample in a study of cytomegalovirus exposure and HLA in healthy donors. Assay used: immunoSEQ multiplex PCR; TCRdb lists only in-frame clones, some missing. The repertoire holds around 64,000 clones, with roughly 66% as singletons. Sequenced: PBMCs. These TCRs come from a woman between 50 and 59 years old in good health and CMV-seronegative. Both conserved end residues are part of each CDR3. D genes are given only for firm matches. A clone size is listed for some rows: how often the clone was seen (once, few, many), or a class if it is expanded.

v_call: TRBV7-6; clone_size: -; cdr3_length: 16; d_call: -; j_call: TRBJ1-2; cdr3_nt: TGTGCCAGCAGCCCGACACAGGGAAAGGGCGGAGTAGGCTACACCTTC; cdr3_aa: CASSPTQGKGGVGYTF
v_call: TRBV6-5; clone_size: -; cdr3_length: 14; d_call: -; j_call: TRBJ1-1; cdr3_nt: TGTGCCAGCAGGACTTCAGAGGAAGACACTGAAGCTTTCTTT; cdr3_aa: CASRTSEEDTEAFF
v_call: TRBV4-2; clone_size: medium-sized; cdr3_length: 14; d_call: TRBD1; j_call: TRBJ1-1; cdr3_nt: TGTGCCAGCAGCCAGGACAGGATGAACACTGAAGCTTTCTTT; cdr3_aa: CASSQDRMNTEAFF
v_call: TRBV18; clone_size: -; cdr3_length: 15; d_call: TRBD1; j_call: TRBJ1-5; cdr3_nt: TGTGCCAGCTCACTCATGACAGGGGGCAATCAGCCCCAGCATTTT; cdr3_aa: CASSLMTGGNQPQHF
v_call: TRBV19; clone_size: -; cdr3_length: 17; d_call: TRBD1; j_call: TRBJ1-5; cdr3_nt: TGTGCCAGTAGTGAAACAGGGGGCCAAGGGATCAATCAGCCCCAGCATTTT; cdr3_aa: CASSETGGQGINQPQHF
v_call: TRBV7-9; clone_size: -; cdr3_length: 13; d_call: TRBD2; j_call: TRBJ2-1; cdr3_nt: TGTGCCAGCAGCTTTTCTAGCGGCCTTGAGCAGTTCTTC; cdr3_aa: CASSFSSGLEQFF
v_call: TRBV5-4; clone_size: -; cdr3_length: 14; d_call: TRBD2; j_call: TRBJ2-7; cdr3_nt: TGTGCCAGCAGCTTGCTCGGGAGGGCCTACGAGCAGTACTTC; cdr3_aa: CASSLLGRAYEQYF
v_call: TRBV5-4; clone_size: -; cdr3_length: 16; d_call: -; j_call: TRBJ1-1; cdr3_nt: TGTGCCAGCAGCGGATCGACAGTTTGGGGGGACACTGAAGCTTTCTTT; cdr3_aa: CASSGSTVWGDTEAFF
v_call: TRBV9; clone_size: -; cdr3_length: 15; d_call: -; j_call: TRBJ1-1; cdr3_nt: TGTGCCAGCAGCTCCCACGGGGGGCGGAACACTGAAGCTTTCTTT; cdr3_aa: CASSSHGGRNTEAFF
v_call: TRBV6-6; clone_size: -; cdr3_length: 13; d_call: -; j_call: TRBJ1-1; cdr3_nt: TGTGCCAGCAGTTACTCAGGGGGCACTGAAGCTTTCTTT; cdr3_aa: CASSYSGGTEAFF
v_call: TRBV4-1; clone_size: -; cdr3_length: 12; d_call: -; j_call: TRBJ1-1; cdr3_nt: TGCGCCAGCAGCCTAGGAGCCACTGAAGCTTTCTTT; cdr3_aa: CASSLGATEAFF
v_call: TRBV9; clone_size: -; cdr3_length: 17; d_call: TRBD1; j_call: TRBJ2-5; cdr3_nt: TGTGTCAGCAGCGACCAGGACTCGACAGGGTCTTTGGAGACCCAGTACTTC; cdr3_aa: CVSSDQDSTGSLETQYF
v_call: TRBV15; clone_size: -; cdr3_length: 15; d_call: -; j_call: TRBJ1-2; cdr3_nt: TGTGCCACCAGCAGAGAGAGGGAAAAGGACTATGGCTACACCTTC; cdr3_aa: CATSREREKDYGYTF
v_call: TRBV4-3; clone_size: -; cdr3_length: 17; d_call: -; j_call: TRBJ1-1; cdr3_nt: TGCGCCAGCAGTAAAGGGTACAGGGCTAACATGAACACTGAAGCTTTCTTT; cdr3_aa: CASSKGYRANMNTEAFF
v_call: TRBV19; clone_size: -; cdr3_length: 14; d_call: TRBD1; j_call: TRBJ2-2; cdr3_nt: TGTGCCAGTCAAACAGGGGTTAACACCGGGGAGCTGTTTTTT; cdr3_aa: CASQTGVNTGELFF
v_call: TRBV29-1; clone_size: -; cdr3_length: 12; d_call: -; j_call: TRBJ2-2; cdr3_nt: TGCAGCGTACAACAGGGTCCCGGGGAGCTGTTTTTT; cdr3_aa: CSVQQGPGELFF
v_call: TRBV4-1; clone_size: -; cdr3_length: 16; d_call: -; j_call: TRBJ1-2; cdr3_nt: TGCGCCAGCAGCCAAGTTACGGTCTCGGTGCGCGGTGGCTACACCTTC; cdr3_aa: CASSQVTVSVRGGYTF
v_call: TRBV6-5; clone_size: medium-sized; cdr3_length: 15; d_call: -; j_call: TRBJ1-5; cdr3_nt: TGTGCCAGCAGCCGATACGGGAATAGCAATCAGCCCCAGCATTTT; cdr3_aa: CASSRYGNSNQPQHF
v_call: TRBV7-2; clone_size: -; cdr3_length: 17; d_call: TRBD1; j_call: TRBJ1-2; cdr3_nt: TGTGCCAGCAGCCTCGGGACAGGGGGGGGACTTAACTATGGCTACACCTTC; cdr3_aa: CASSLGTGGGLNYGYTF
v_call: TRBV19; clone_size: -; cdr3_length: 15; d_call: TRBD1; j_call: TRBJ1-4; cdr3_nt: TGTGCCAGTAGTCCTCGGACAGGACGACGGGAAAAACTGTTTTTT; cdr3_aa: CASSPRTGRREKLFF
v_call: TRBV6-5; clone_size: few; cdr3_length: 15; d_call: TRBD1; j_call: TRBJ1-2; cdr3_nt: TGTGCCAGCAGTAGCCGGGACAGGGGGTCAAATGGCTACACCTTC; cdr3_aa: CASSSRDRGSNGYTF
v_call: TRBV28; clone_size: -; cdr3_length: 15; d_call: -; j_call: TRBJ1-2; cdr3_nt: TGTGCCAGCAGCCCACAGGCCTTACCGAACTATGGCTACACCTTC; cdr3_aa: CASSPQALPNYGYTF
v_call: TRBV27; clone_size: -; cdr3_length: 14; d_call: TRBD1; j_call: TRBJ1-5; cdr3_nt: TGTGCCAGCAGCCCTGGACAGGGACCCCAGCCCCAGCATTTT; cdr3_aa: CASSPGQGPQPQHF
v_call: TRBV6-6; clone_size: -; cdr3_length: 14; d_call: TRBD1; j_call: TRBJ1-3; cdr3_nt: TGTGCCAGCAGTCAGGGGGGATCTGGAAACACCATATATTTT; cdr3_aa: CASSQGGSGNTIYF
v_call: TRBV10-3; clone_size: -; cdr3_length: 16; d_call: -; j_call: TRBJ2-7; cdr3_nt: TGTGCCATCAGCCAAAAATCAGGCACCTCGCCCTACGAGCAGTACTTC; cdr3_aa: CAISQKSGTSPYEQYF
v_call: TRBV9; clone_size: -; cdr3_length: 15; d_call: -; j_call: TRBJ1-1; cdr3_nt: TGTGCCAGCAGCGTAGCGGCAGGGGCGAGCACTGAAGCTTTCTTT; cdr3_aa: CASSVAAGASTEAFF
v_call: TRBV7-3; clone_size: -; cdr3_length: 13; d_call: -; j_call: TRBJ1-1; cdr3_nt: TGTGCCAGCAGCCTAGATCTGAACACTGAAGCTTTCTTT; cdr3_aa: CASSLDLNTEAFF
v_call: TRBV5-1; clone_size: -; cdr3_length: 15; d_call: TRBD1; j_call: TRBJ2-3; cdr3_nt: TGCGCCAGCAGCTTGCCAGGGGGCGCGGGAGATACGCAGTATTTT; cdr3_aa: CASSLPGGAGDTQYF
v_call: TRBV7-2; clone_size: few; cdr3_length: 14; d_call: TRBD2; j_call: TRBJ2-3; cdr3_nt: TGTGCCAGCAGCTCTGGGACTAGCCCGTATACGCAGTATTTT; cdr3_aa: CASSSGTSPYTQYF
v_call: TRBV29-1; clone_size: -; cdr3_length: 16; d_call: TRBD2; j_call: TRBJ2-3; cdr3_nt: TGCAGCTGCGTGGCGGGAGCATACCGAGGCACAGATACGCAGTATTTT; cdr3_aa: CSCVAGAYRGTDTQYF
v_call: TRBV4-3; clone_size: -; cdr3_length: 15; d_call: TRBD1; j_call: TRBJ2-7; cdr3_nt: TGCGCCAGCAGCCAGGGGACAGGGGGCTACGACGAGCAGTACTTC; cdr3_aa: CASSQGTGGYDEQYF
v_call: TRBV7-9; clone_size: -; cdr3_length: 16; d_call: -; j_call: TRBJ2-2; cdr3_nt: TGTGCCAGCAGCTTAAGCGTTATCGCGAACACCGGGGAGCTGTTTTTT; cdr3_aa: CASSLSVIANTGELFF
v_call: TRBV7-2; clone_size: -; cdr3_length: 15; d_call: -; j_call: TRBJ1-1; cdr3_nt: TGTGCCAGCAGCACCTGGACCTCGGGAGGCACTGAAGCTTTCTTT; cdr3_aa: CASSTWTSGGTEAFF
v_call: TRBV4-2; clone_size: -; cdr3_length: 16; d_call: TRBD2; j_call: TRBJ2-3; cdr3_nt: TGTGCCAGCAGCCAAGGACTAGCGGGAGGGCCAGATACGCAGTATTTT; cdr3_aa: CASSQGLAGGPDTQYF
v_call: TRBV13; clone_size: once; cdr3_length: 16; d_call: TRBD2; j_call: TRBJ2-7; cdr3_nt: TGTGCCAGCAGCCCAGGGGTGGGTAGCGGGGGGTACGAGCAGTACTTC; cdr3_aa: CASSPGVGSGGYEQYF